This T cell receptor beta chain was sequenced for a study of long-term antiretroviral therapy in people with HIV. Overall study results and limits: Despite increasing after ART, diversity remained lower than that of transplant donor controls. Dating from the mid-2000s to the late 2010s, the blood was possibly obtained under older ART regimens.

Each donor had at least one pre-ART and at least two post-ART PBMC samples. Without exception, participants with HIV were treated in the United States. An immunoSEQ assay, version v3.0, was performed at survey level. The repertoire was sequenced with immunoSEQ multiplex PCR; TCRdb's copy has only in-frame clones and lacks some. The sample has tens of thousands of clones, about 87% seen once. Of note for this clone: What it recognizes is unknown.

Germline loops: CDR1 SGHRS, CDR2 YFSETQ. The V end lost 4 bases, the J end lost 0 bases, and 8 bases lay between the germline ends. The CDR3 is 15 amino acids. The genes are TRBV5-1 and TRBJ2-6; perhaps TRBD1 as D (5 bases). This specimen consisted of unsorted PBMCs, obtained 3.2 years before starting antiretroviral therapy. The receptor comes from a man aged 50 or older with HIV. CDR3 residues: CASSEGVSGANVLTF. The CDR3 coding sequence is TGCGCCAGCAGCGAAGGGGTCTCTGGGGCCAACGTCCTGACTTTC.